This record covers a single T cell receptor beta chain. Only in-frame clones appear in the TCRdb table, and some are missing; sequencing was by immunoSEQ multiplex PCR. Of 180,000 or so clones detected, around 86% appear once; the ten largest clones hold less than 3.5%. This record comes from a study of blood T cell repertoires in COVID-19. This CDR3 has 14 amino acids. The germline CDR1 and CDR2 sequences are MDHEN and SYDVKM. Losses at the gene ends were 6 bases for V and 5 bases for J; bases not matched to a gene: 3. The chain combines TRBV28 with TRBJ1-4; the match to TRBD1 covers 10 bases. The TCR originated in a woman in her twenties or thirties with active or convalescent COVID-19. Sequences were obtained from peripheral blood. This chain's CDR3 is CASRKTGGNEKLFF. Here the CDR3 DNA reads TGTGCCAGCAGGAAGACAGGGGGCAATGAAAAACTGTTTTTT.